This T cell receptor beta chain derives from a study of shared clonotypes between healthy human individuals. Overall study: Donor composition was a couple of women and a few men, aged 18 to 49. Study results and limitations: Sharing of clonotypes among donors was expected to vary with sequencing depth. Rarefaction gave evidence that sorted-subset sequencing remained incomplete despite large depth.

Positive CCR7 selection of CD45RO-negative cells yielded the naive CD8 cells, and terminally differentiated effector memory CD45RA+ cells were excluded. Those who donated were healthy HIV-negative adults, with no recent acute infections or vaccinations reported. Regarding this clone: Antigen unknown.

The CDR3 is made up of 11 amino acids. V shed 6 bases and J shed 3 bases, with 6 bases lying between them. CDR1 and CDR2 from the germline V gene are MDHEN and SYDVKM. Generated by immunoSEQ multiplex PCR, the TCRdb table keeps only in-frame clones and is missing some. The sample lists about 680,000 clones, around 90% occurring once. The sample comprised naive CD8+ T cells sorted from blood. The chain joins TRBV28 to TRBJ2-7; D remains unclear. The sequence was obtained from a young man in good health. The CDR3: CASSEFYEQYF. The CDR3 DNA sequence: TGTGCCAGCAGCGAATTCTACGAGCAGTACTTC.